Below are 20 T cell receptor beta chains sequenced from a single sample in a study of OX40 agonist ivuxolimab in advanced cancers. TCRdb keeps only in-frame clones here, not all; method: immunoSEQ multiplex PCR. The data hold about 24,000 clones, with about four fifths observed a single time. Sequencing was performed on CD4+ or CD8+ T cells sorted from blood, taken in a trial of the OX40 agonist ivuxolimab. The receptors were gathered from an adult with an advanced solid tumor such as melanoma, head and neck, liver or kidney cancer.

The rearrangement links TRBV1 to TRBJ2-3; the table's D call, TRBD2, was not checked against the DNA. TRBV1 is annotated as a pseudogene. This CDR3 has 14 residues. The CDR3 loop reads CTSSQERGTDTQYF. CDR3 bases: TGCACCAGCAGCCAAGAACGGGGAACAGATACGCAGTATTTT.

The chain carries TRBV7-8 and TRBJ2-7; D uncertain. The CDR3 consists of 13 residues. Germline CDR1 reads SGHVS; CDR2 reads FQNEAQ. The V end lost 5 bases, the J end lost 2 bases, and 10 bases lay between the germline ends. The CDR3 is CASSPDSTYEQYF. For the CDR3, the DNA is TGTGCCAGCAGCCCAGACTCTACCTACGAGCAGTACTTC.

Written as DNA, the CDR3 is TGTGCCAGCAGCCCTGTTCACGGGGGCGGGCAGTTCTTC. Translating it yields CASSPVHGGGQFF. The chain combines TRBV27 with TRBJ2-1; D possibly matches TRBD1 or TRBD2 (6 bases each). Germline CDR1 is MNHEY and CDR2 is SMNVEV (reference sequence). V lost 6 bases and J 12 bases, leaving 18 bases between the germline ends. The CDR3 consists of 13 residues.

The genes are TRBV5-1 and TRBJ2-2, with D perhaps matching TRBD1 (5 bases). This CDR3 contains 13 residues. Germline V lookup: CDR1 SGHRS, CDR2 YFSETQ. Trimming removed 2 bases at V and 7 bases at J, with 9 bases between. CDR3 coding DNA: TGCGCCAGCAGCTTTGGGCAGGGCGGGGAGCTGTTTTTT. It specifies CASSFGQGGELFF.

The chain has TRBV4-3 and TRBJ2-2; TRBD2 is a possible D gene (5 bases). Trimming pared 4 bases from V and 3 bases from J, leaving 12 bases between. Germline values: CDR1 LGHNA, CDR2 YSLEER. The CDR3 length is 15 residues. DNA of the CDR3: TGCGCCAGCAGCCTCATTGCGGGCGACACCGGGGAGCTGTTTTTT. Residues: CASSLIAGDTGELFF.

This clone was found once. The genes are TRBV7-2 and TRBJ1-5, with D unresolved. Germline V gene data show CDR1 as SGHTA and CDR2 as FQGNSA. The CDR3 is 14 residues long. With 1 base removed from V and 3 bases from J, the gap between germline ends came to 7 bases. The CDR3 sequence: CASSLGYTNQPQHF. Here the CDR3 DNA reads TGTGCCAGCAGCTTAGGCTACACCAATCAGCCCCAGCATTTT.

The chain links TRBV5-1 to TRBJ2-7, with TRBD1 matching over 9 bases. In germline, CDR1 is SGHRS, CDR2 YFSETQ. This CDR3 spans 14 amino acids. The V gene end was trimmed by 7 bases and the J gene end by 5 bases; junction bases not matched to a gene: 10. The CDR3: CASYNWDRDHEQYF. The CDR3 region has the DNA TGCGCCAGCTATAACTGGGACAGGGACCACGAGCAGTACTTC.

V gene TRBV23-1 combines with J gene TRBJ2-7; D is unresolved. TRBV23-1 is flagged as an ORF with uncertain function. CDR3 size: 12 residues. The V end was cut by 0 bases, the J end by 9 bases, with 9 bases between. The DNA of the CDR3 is TGCGCCAGCAGTCAATCGTTGGGGTGGCAGTACTTC. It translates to CASSQSLGWQYF.

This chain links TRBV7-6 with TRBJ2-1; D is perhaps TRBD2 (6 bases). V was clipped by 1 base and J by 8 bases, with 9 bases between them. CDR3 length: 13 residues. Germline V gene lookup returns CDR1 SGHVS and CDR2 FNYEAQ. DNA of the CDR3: TGTGCCAGCAGCTTAGTTGCGGGATATGAGCAGTTCTTC. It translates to CASSLVAGYEQFF.

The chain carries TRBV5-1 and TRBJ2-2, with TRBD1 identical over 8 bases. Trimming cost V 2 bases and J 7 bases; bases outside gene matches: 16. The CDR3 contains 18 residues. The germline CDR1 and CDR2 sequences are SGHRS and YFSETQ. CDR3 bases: TGCGCCAGCAGCTTAGAATGGCACGACAGGGGACGAAGCGGGGAGCTGTTTTTT. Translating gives CASSLEWHDRGRSGELFF. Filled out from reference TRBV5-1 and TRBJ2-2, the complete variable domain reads KAGVTQTPRYLIKTRGQQVTLSCSPISGHRSVSWYQQTPGQGLQFLFEYFSETQRNKGNFPGRFSGRQFSNSRSEMNVSTLELGDSALYLCASSLEWHDRGRSGELFFGEGSRLTVL.

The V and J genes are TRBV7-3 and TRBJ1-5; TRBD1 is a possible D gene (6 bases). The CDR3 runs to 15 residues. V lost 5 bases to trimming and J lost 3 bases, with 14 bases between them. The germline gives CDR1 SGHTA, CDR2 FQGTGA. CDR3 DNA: TGTGCCAGCAGCCCCCACAGGGCCCTCAATCAGCCCCAGCATTTT. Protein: CASSPHRALNQPQHF.

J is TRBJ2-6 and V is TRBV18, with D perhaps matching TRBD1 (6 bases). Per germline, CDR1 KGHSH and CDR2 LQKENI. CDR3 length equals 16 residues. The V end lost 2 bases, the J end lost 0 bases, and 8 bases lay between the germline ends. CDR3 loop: CASSPLDSSGANVLTF. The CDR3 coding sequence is TGTGCCAGCTCACCATTGGACAGCTCTGGGGCCAACGTCCTGACTTTC.

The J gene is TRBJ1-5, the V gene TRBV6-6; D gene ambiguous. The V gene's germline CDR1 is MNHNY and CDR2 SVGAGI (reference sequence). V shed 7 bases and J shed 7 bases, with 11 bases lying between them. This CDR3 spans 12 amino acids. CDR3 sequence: CASTKRWQPQHF. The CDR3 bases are TGTGCCAGCACCAAGCGGTGGCAGCCCCAGCATTTT.

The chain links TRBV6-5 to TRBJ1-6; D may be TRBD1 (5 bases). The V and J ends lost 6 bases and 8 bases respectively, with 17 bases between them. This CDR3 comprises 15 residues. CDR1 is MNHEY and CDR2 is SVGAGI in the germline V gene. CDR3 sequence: CASRLGGSNDSPLHF. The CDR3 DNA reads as TGTGCCAGCAGATTGGGGGGGAGTAATGATTCACCCCTCCACTTT.

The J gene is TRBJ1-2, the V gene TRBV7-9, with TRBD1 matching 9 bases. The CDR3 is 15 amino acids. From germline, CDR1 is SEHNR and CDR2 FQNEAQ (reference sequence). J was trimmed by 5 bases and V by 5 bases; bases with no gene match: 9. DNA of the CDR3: TGTGCCAGCAGCCCGGCGACGACAGGGGGGTATGGCTACACCTTC. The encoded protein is CASSPATTGGYGYTF.

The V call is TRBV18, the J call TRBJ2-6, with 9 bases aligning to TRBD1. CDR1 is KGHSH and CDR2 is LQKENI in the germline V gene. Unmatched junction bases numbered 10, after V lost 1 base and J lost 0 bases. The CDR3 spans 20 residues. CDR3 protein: CASSPLGQGSDLSGANVLTF. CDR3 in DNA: TGTGCCAGCTCACCACTGGGACAGGGTTCCGACCTCTCTGGGGCCAACGTCCTGACTTTC.

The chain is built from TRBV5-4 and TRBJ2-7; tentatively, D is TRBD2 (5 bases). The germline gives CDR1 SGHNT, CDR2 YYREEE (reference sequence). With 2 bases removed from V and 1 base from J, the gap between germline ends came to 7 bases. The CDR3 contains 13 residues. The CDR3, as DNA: TGTGCCAGCAGCTTCAAGCGGTCCTACGAGCAGTACTTC. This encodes CASSFKRSYEQYF.

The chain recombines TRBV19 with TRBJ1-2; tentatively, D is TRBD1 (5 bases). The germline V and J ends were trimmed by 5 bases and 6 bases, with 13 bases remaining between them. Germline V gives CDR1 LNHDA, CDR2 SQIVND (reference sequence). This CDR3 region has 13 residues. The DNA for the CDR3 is TGTGCCAGTAGTGGGGCGGCGGGAGATGGCTACACCTTC. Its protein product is CASSGAAGDGYTF.

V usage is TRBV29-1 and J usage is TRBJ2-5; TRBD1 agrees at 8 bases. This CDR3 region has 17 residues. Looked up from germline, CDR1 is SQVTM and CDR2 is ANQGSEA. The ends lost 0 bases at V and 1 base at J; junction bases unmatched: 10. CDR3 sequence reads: CSVEDQGDRGSQETQYF. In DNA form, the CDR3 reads TGCAGCGTTGAAGATCAAGGTGACAGGGGATCCCAAGAGACCCAGTACTTC.

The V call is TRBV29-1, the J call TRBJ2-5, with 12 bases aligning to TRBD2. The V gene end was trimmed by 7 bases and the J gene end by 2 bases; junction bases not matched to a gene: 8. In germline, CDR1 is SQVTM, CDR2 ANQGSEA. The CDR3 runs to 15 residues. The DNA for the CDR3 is TGCAGCGGTATACCAGGACTAGCGGGGCAAGAGACCCAGTACTTC. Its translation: CSGIPGLAGQETQYF.